Below, 6 T cell receptor beta chains from the same sample are listed, as sequenced in a study of shared clonotypes between healthy human individuals (dated by TCRdb to between 2020 and 2021). The library was produced with the immunoSEQ multiplex PCR assay. As stored in TCRdb, this immuneACCESS dataset retains in-frame rearrangements with V and J assigned. A fraction of the clones does not appear; measured against another copy, unresolved V genes explain less than half of the discrepancy, and the remainder lacks a known reason. Here the sample has a few hundred thousand clones; around 97% occur a single time. The leading ten clones occupy around 0.058% of the sample. The sample consisted of naive CD4+ T cells sorted from blood. The cell subset or site label corresponds to: CD45RA+ positively selected. Receptors were obtained from a woman in her twenties or thirties in good health.

This clone occurred a few times. The rearrangement uses TRBV19 and TRBJ1-5; 9 bases agree with TRBD1. V shed 10 bases and J 7 bases; nucleotides not matched to a gene: 11. CDR1 is LNHDA and CDR2 is SQIVND in the germline V gene (reference sequence). This CDR3 region has 14 residues. The CDR3 region is CATSDRGGVQPQHF. CDR3 coding DNA: TGTGCCACCTCGGACAGGGGAGGTGTGCAGCCCCAGCATTTT.

This chain uses TRBV28 with TRBJ2-7; D possibly corresponds to TRBD2 (7 bases). The CDR3 extends over 14 amino acids. Trimming took 1 base from V and 4 from J, leaving 11 bases between them. The germline V gene encodes CDR1 MDHEN and CDR2 SYDVKM. The CDR3 DNA reads as TGTGCCAGCAGTTTATCGGGGGGCGGGTACGAGCAGTACTTC. This sequence encodes CASSLSGGGYEQYF.

As DNA, the CDR3 is TGTGCCAGCAGCTTAGCGCGCAGGTCCTACGAGCAGTACTTC. Protein sequence: CASSLARRSYEQYF. The genes are TRBV7-2 and TRBJ2-7; no firm D call. The germline V gene has CDR1 SGHTA and CDR2 FQGNSA. The CDR3 runs 14 residues. Trimming stripped 0 bases from V and 1 base from J, with 7 bases between. The full variable domain, completed using reference TRBV7-2 and TRBJ2-7, is GAGVSQSPSNKVTEKGKDVELRCDPISGHTALYWYRQSLGQGLEFLIYFQGNSAPDKSGLPSDRFSAERTGGSVSTLTIQRTQQEDSAVYLCASSLARRSYEQYFGPGTRLTVT.

The rearrangement links TRBV5-1 to TRBJ2-3; TRBD1 aligns across 7 bases. Trimming took 6 bases from V and 2 from J; bases not matched to a gene: 12. Germline V gives CDR1 SGHRS, CDR2 YFSETQ. There are 16 residues in the CDR3. CDR3 sequence reads: CASTLTGQGFTDTQYF. For the CDR3, the DNA is TGCGCCAGCACCCTGACAGGGCAAGGGTTCACAGATACGCAGTATTTT.

The chain uses TRBV7-9 and TRBJ2-1; TRBD1 matches 12 bases. Germline V lookup: CDR1 SEHNR, CDR2 FQNEAQ (reference sequence). Trimming took 1 base from V and 8 from J; bases not matched to a gene: 6. This CDR3 is built from 16 residues. For the CDR3, the DNA is TGTGCCAGCAGCTTAGAGGGGACAGGGGGCGCGGATGAGCAGTTCTTC. It yields the protein CASSLEGTGGADEQFF.

The chain joins TRBV10-3 to TRBJ2-3; D assignment may be TRBD1 or TRBD2 (5 bases each). This CDR3 contains 15 residues. Germline-derived CDR1 and CDR2 are ENHRY and SYGVKD. Deletions cut 2 bases from V and 5 bases from J, with 14 bases between. CDR3 coding DNA: TGTGCCATCAGTGAGGGGGCGGGTTATGTAGATACGCAGTATTTT. It codes for CAISEGAGYVDTQYF.